This T cell receptor (beta chain) comes out of a study of T-cell reconstitution after alpha-beta-depleted transplantation in children. Germline CDR1 reads MGHRA; CDR2 reads YSYEKL. The germline V and J ends were trimmed by 2 bases and 0 bases, with 14 bases remaining between them. This CDR3 has 16 residues. Preparation of the TCRbeta library used unique molecular identifiers. MiXCR was run by TCRdb on the PCR reads, yielding one entry per CDR3 protein. Of 300,000 to 400,000 distinct CDR3 sequences in the sample, roughly 17% are singletons; the top ten hold 35% to 50%. Study-wide points: Where some patients showed high TCRbeta diversity at day 60, it came from recipient T cells and thymic progenitors that had survived.

There are a few counts of this clonotype. Its specificity is not known. Specimen: PBMCs, mostly from graft donor cells, collected 360 days after TCRalphabeta/CD19-depleted stem cell transplant. The sequence derives from a male patient aged 2 to 10 who had a stem cell transplant for acute lymphoblastic leukemia, so the T cells may come from the graft donor. The gene calls are TRBV4-1 and TRBJ2-7; D gene uncertain. The CDR3 nucleotides are TGCGCCAGCAGCCAAAGCCGACTTCCCAGCTCCTACGAGCAGTACTTC. This encodes CASSQSRLPSSYEQYF.